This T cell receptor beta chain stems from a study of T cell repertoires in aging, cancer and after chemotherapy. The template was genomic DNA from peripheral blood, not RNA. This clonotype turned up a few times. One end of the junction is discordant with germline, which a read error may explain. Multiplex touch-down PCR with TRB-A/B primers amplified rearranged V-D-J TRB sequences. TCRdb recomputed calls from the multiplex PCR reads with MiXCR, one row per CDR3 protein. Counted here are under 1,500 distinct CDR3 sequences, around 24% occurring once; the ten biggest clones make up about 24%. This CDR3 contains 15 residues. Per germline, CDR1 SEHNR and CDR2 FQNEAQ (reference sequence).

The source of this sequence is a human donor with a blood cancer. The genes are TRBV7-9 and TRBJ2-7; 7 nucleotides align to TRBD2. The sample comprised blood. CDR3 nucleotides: TGTGCCAGCAGCCTAGCCGGGGGACTACTACACGAGCAGTACTTC. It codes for CASSLAGGLLHEQYF.